The rows below give T cell receptor beta chains drawn from one sample of a study of PD-1 blockade in classical Hodgkin lymphoma. Assay used: immunoSEQ multiplex PCR; TCRdb lists only in-frame clones, some missing. The table shows fewer than 20,000 clones, with roughly 86% occurring only once. The sequenced material came from peripheral blood mononuclear cells (PBMCs). All receptors derive from a human donor with classical Hodgkin lymphoma. Both conserved end residues are part of each CDR3. The order of the fields is D gene, J gene, V gene, clone size, CDR3 DNA, CDR3 protein. A D gene is named only where the DNA matches it firmly. Rows give clone size only sometimes, using once, few, many, or a class for an expanded clone.

TRBD2 TRBJ2-5 TRBV10-1 NA TGCGCCAGCGGGACTAGCGGGGGTGAGACCCAGTACTTC CASGTSGGETQYF
NA TRBJ1-2 TRBV5-6 NA TGTGCCAGCAGCCATGAGGGGCCCTTCAATGGCTACACCTTC CASSHEGPFNGYTF
NA TRBJ2-7 TRBV5-1 few TGCGCCAGCAGCTTGGCCTCGTCCTACGAGCAGTACTTC CASSLASSYEQYF
NA TRBJ1-1 TRBV20-1 NA TGCAGTGCCCCCAACCTGAAAGGAGCTTTCTTT CSAPNLKGAFF
NA TRBJ2-7 TRBV10-2 few TGCGCCAGCACCGAAGGGGGGTGGGAAGGGGCCGAGCAGTACTTC CASTEGGWEGAEQYF
TRBD1 TRBJ2-7 TRBV6-5 NA TGTGCCAGCAGTACTACAGGGGGCAGCTCCTACGAGCAGTACTTC CASSTTGGSSYEQYF
NA TRBJ2-5 TRBV27 NA TGTGCCAGCAGTTTCCGGGAACGAGAGACCCAGTACTTC CASSFRERETQYF
TRBD2 TRBJ2-5 TRBV5-8 once TGTGCCAGCAGCGGCGGACTAGCGGGAGTTGAGACCCAGTACTTC CASSGGLAGVETQYF
NA TRBJ1-1 TRBV27 NA TGTGCCAGCAGAAAACTATCGAACACTGAAGCTTTCTTT CASRKLSNTEAFF
NA TRBJ1-1 TRBV6-5 NA TGTGCCAGCAGTTACTCCTATCTCACGTATGAAGCTTTCTTT CASSYSYLTYEAFF
NA TRBJ1-2 TRBV28 NA TGTGCCAGCAGCAGGGGCTATGGCTACACCTTC CASSRGYGYTF
TRBD2 TRBJ2-5 TRBV10-3 NA TGTGCCATCAGTTTTAGCGGGAGTTCAGAGACCCAGTACTTC CAISFSGSSETQYF
NA TRBJ2-7 TRBV29-1 NA TGCAGCGTTGAATCTGGGTCCGAGCAGTACTTC CSVESGSEQYF
NA TRBJ1-5 TRBV19 NA TGTGCCAGTAGCCCGGGGTACAATCAGCCCCAGCATTTT CASSPGYNQPQHF
TRBD2 TRBJ2-1 TRBV19 NA TGTGCCAGTAGTCCTCCGGGGGGGTACAATGAGCAGTTCTTC CASSPPGGYNEQFF
NA TRBJ2-1 TRBV5-8 NA TGTGCCAGCAGCTTGTCGGCGGGTCTCAATGAGCAGTTCTTC CASSLSAGLNEQFF
TRBD2 TRBJ2-2 TRBV2 NA TGTGCCAGCAGGTCTCTTCCGGGACTAGCGGGAGTTGTTTCCGGGGAGCTGTTTTTT CASRSLPGLAGVVSGELFF
NA TRBJ1-4 TRBV5-4 NA TGTGCCAGCAGCTTGTGGGGCGGGCGTGAAAAACTGTTTTTT CASSLWGGREKLFF
TRBD2 TRBJ2-7 TRBV7-2 NA TGTGCCAGCAGCTTAGGGGGAGCGGGAGGGACCTACGAGCAGTACTTC CASSLGGAGGTYEQYF
NA TRBJ1-3 TRBV29-1 NA TGCAGCGTTGAACAGCTCTCTGGAAACACCATATATTTT CSVEQLSGNTIYF
NA TRBJ1-5 TRBV10-2 NA TGCGCCAGCAGTGACGGGGGGCCAGGTCAGAATCAGCCCCAGCATTTT CASSDGGPGQNQPQHF
NA TRBJ1-2 TRBV28 NA TGTGCCAGCAGCCGATCGTTGCGGTCCTATGGCTACACCTTC CASSRSLRSYGYTF
NA TRBJ2-3 TRBV19 NA TGTGCCAGTAGCCGATCCTTACGCGGCCTAACGGATACGCAGTATTTT CASSRSLRGLTDTQYF
TRBD1 TRBJ1-6 TRBV4-2 few TGTGCCAGCAGCCAAGATCCGGCAGGGGGTTCACCCCTCCACTTT CASSQDPAGGSPLHF
NA TRBJ2-3 TRBV7-9 NA TGTGCCAGCAGCCCGAGAACGACAGATACGCAGTATTTT CASSPRTTDTQYF
TRBD1 TRBJ2-3 TRBV2 NA TGTGCCAGCAGTGACCAGACAGGGGGTGGCACAGATACGCAGTATTTT CASSDQTGGGTDTQYF
NA TRBJ1-3 TRBV5-5 NA TGTGCCAGCAGGGGACCGAACTCTGGAAACACCATATATTTT CASRGPNSGNTIYF
NA TRBJ1-5 TRBV14 NA TGTGCCAGCAGCCGGACAGACGATCAGCCCCAGCATTTT CASSRTDDQPQHF
NA TRBJ1-3 TRBV10-2 NA TGCGCCAGCAGTGAGACGATTCCAGGCTCTGGAAACACCATATATTTT CASSETIPGSGNTIYF
TRBD2 TRBJ2-1 TRBV9 few TGTGCCAGCAGCGAAGGAGGGACTAGCGGGAGGGGCCGAAGCTCCTACAATGAGCAGTTCTTC CASSEGGTSGRGRSSYNEQFF
NA TRBJ1-1 TRBV9 NA TGTGCCAGCAGCGTTCGTAGGTCGGATGAAGCTTTCTTT CASSVRRSDEAFF
NA TRBJ1-2 TRBV2 once TGTGCCAGCAGAGAAACAGAGTTTAACTATGGCTACACCTTC CASRETEFNYGYTF
NA TRBJ2-6 TRBV15 NA TGTGCCACCAGCGCCACGACTGACTCTGGGGCCAACGTCCTGACTTTC CATSATTDSGANVLTF
NA TRBJ2-7 TRBV6-1 NA TGTGCCAGCAGTTTTGGCAGGGAAGACGAGCAGTACTTC CASSFGREDEQYF
NA TRBJ1-2 TRBV5-1 NA TGCGCCAGCAGCTTGGCCGGGAGTCTTGGGGATGGCTACACCTTC CASSLAGSLGDGYTF
NA TRBJ2-7 TRBV5-6 NA TGTGCCAGCAGCTTTCGGGGTGGGACACAGTCCTACGAGCAGTACTTC CASSFRGGTQSYEQYF
NA TRBJ2-5 TRBV10-2 NA TGCGCCAGCAGTCAGGGGGGGGAGACCCAGTACTTC CASSQGGETQYF
TRBD2 TRBJ2-1 TRBV7-3 NA TGTGCCAGCAGCTTAGGGGGAGGGTTCTACAATGAGCAGTTCTTC CASSLGGGFYNEQFF
TRBD1 TRBJ1-1 TRBV29-1 once TGCAGCCCAAGACAGGGTGGGACTGAAGCTTTCTTT CSPRQGGTEAFF
TRBD1 TRBJ2-4 TRBV28 NA TGTGCCAGCAGTTTCGGGGACAGGGGAATGAACATTCAGTACTTC CASSFGDRGMNIQYF
NA TRBJ2-7 TRBV6-1 once TGTGCCAGCAGTCCCTCTGAGGCGGAGCCCTACGAGCAGTACTTC CASSPSEAEPYEQYF
NA TRBJ2-2 TRBV10-1 NA TGCGCCAGCAGTGCGTCGGTTGCCGGGGAGCTGTTTTTT CASSASVAGELFF
TRBD1 TRBJ2-7 TRBV6-5 NA TGTGCCAGCAGTCCCCCGGGGACAGGGTCTTACGAGCAGTACTTC CASSPPGTGSYEQYF
NA TRBJ1-1 TRBV10-3 NA TGTGCCACCACCGTGGGCGGGAACACTGAAGCTTTCTTT CATTVGGNTEAFF
TRBD1 TRBJ1-1 TRBV7-2 NA TGTGCCAGCAGCCCATGGGACAGGGGGGTGAACACTGAAGCTTTCTTT CASSPWDRGVNTEAFF
NA TRBJ1-2 TRBV6-5 few TGTGCCAGCAGCCCCGGGACGCGTTATGGCTACACCTTC CASSPGTRYGYTF
NA TRBJ1-5 TRBV6-6 NA TGTGCCAGCACCCAAACAGAGTATAGCAATCAGCCCCAGCATTTT CASTQTEYSNQPQHF
TRBD2 TRBJ2-7 TRBV28 NA TGTGCCAGCAGTCGTAGACTAGCTCCGATATCCTACGAGCAGTACTTC CASSRRLAPISYEQYF
TRBD2 TRBJ2-3 TRBV28 NA TGTGCCAGCAGTTTCTTGCGGGAGAGAACAGATACGCAGTATTTT CASSFLRERTDTQYF
NA TRBJ1-1 TRBV9 once TGTGCCAGCAGCACCGGACAGCTAGCACAGGGTGAAGCTTTCTTT CASSTGQLAQGEAFF